This TCR beta chain comes out of a study of T-cell memory formation after mild COVID-19. Study conclusions and caveats: Balance between CD4 and CD8 was seen in clones contracting day 15 to 85, and a CD4+ lean was seen in later expanders. Confirmation of SARS-CoV-2 specificity was lacking for second-wave clones peaking day 37. Contracting CD4+ clones were located mainly in CM and EM, and CD8+ clones in EMRA.

Amplification by 5'RACE using constant-segment primers produced TCR alpha and TCR beta cDNA libraries that carried sample barcodes and UMIs. Each CDR3 protein is one row after TCRdb ran MiXCR on the 5' RACE reads. Here the sample spans 470,000 or so distinct CDR3 sequences, approximately 18% being singletons. This clonotype was counted a few times. No antigen is known for it. V lost 0 bases, J lost 2 bases, and 16 bases lay in between. Germline V gene data show CDR1 as SGHDT and CDR2 as YYEEEE. The CDR3 is made up of 17 amino acids. V is TRBV5-6 and J is TRBJ2-3; D tentatively fits TRBD1 or TRBD2 (5 bases each). The TCR comes from a man aged 18 to 29 who had mild COVID-19 (a few samples of this study predate the infection). Cell type and time point are not known. The material sequenced was PBMCs or a T cell subset sorted from them (not recorded which). For the CDR3, the DNA is TGTGCCAGCAGCTTGGCCGGGGCAGGGTTAGTCACAGATACGCAGTATTTT. As protein: CASSLAGAGLVTDTQYF. Filled out from reference TRBV5-6 and TRBJ2-3, the complete variable domain reads DAGVTQSPTHLIKTRGQQVTLRCSPKSGHDTVSWYQQALGQGPQFIFQYYEEEERQRGNFPDRFSGHQFPNYSSELNVNALLLGDSALYLCASSLAGAGLVTDTQYFGPGTRLTVL.